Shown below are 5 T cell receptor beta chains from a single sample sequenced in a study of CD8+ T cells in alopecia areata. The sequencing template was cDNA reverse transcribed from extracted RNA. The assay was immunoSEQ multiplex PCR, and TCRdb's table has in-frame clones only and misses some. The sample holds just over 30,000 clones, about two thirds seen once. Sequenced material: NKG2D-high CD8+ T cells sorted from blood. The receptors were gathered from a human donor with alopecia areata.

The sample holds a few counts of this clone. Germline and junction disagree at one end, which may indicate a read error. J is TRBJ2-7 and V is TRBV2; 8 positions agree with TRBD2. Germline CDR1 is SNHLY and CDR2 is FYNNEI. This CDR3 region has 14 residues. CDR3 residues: CASSKAGTSYEQYF. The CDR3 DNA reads TGTGCCAGCAGTAAAGCCGGGACTAGCTACGAGCAGTACTTC.

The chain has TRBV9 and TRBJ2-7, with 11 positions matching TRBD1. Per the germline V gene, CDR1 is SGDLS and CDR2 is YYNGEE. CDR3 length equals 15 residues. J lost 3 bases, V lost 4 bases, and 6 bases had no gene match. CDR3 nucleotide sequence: TGTGCCAGCAGCTCCGGACAGGGGGCTAACTACGAGCAGTACTTC. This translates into CASSSGQGANYEQYF. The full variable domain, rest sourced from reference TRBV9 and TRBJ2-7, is DSGVTQTPKHLITATGQRVTLRCSPRSGDLSVYWYQQSLDQGLQFLIQYYNGEERAKGNILERFSAQQFPDLHSELNLSSLELGDSALYFCASSSGQGANYEQYFGPGTRLTVT.

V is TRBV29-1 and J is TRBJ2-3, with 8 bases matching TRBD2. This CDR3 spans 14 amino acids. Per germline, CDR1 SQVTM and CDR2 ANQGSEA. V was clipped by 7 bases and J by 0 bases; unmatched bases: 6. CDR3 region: CSASLAASTDTQYF. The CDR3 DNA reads TGCAGCGCCTCACTAGCGGCTAGCACAGATACGCAGTATTTT.

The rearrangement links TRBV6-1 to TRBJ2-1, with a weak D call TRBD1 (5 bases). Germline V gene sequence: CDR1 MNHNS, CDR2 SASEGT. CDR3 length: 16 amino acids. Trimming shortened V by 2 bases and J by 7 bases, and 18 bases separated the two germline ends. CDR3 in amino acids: CASSELILRGENEQFF. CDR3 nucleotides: TGTGCCAGCAGTGAACTCATCTTAAGGGGCGAAAATGAGCAGTTCTTC.

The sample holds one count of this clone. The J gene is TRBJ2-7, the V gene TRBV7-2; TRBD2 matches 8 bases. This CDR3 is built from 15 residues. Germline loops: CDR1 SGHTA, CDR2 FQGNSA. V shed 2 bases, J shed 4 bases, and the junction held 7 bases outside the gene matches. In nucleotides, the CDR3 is TGTGCCAGCAGCTTAATTAGCGGGGACTTTTACGAGCAGTACTTC. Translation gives CASSLISGDFYEQYF.